The 17 T cell receptor beta chains presented below share a single source sample, sequenced in a study of OX40 agonist ivuxolimab in advanced cancers. Produced via immunoSEQ multiplex PCR; TCRdb's table is partial and in-frame only. Here the sample spans around 90,000 clones, 70% to 90% being singletons. The source material was CD4+ or CD8+ T cells sorted from blood, sampled in a trial of the OX40 agonist ivuxolimab. Every receptor here comes from an adult with an advanced solid tumor such as melanoma, head and neck, liver or kidney cancer.

The CDR3 here is CASSEGQGVSGYTF. The CDR3 DNA sequence: TGTGCCAGCAGCGAAGGACAGGGGGTTAGTGGCTACACCTTC. This chain connects TRBV7-9 to TRBJ1-2; 10 bases map to TRBD1. V shed 5 bases and J 7 bases; nucleotides not matched to a gene: 7. The CDR3 covers 14 residues. Germline V gene data show CDR1 as SEHNR and CDR2 as FQNEAQ (reference sequence).

The J gene is TRBJ2-3, the V gene TRBV27; 14 nucleotides line up with TRBD2. V was clipped by 0 bases and J by 1 base; unmatched bases: 3. Germline CDR1 is MNHEY and CDR2 is SMNVEV (reference sequence). This CDR3 contains 18 residues. CDR3 DNA: TGTGCCAGCAGTTTATCGAAGGGACTAGCGGGAGGCACAGATACGCAGTATTTT. Translating gives CASSLSKGLAGGTDTQYF.

This clone has a single count. This chain joins TRBV6-6 and TRBJ2-1, with D uncertain. This CDR3 is 11 amino acids long. Trimming left V 6 bases short and J 6 bases short, with 6 bases between. The germline gives CDR1 MNHNY, CDR2 SVGAGI (reference sequence). The CDR3 here is CASSPLNEQFF. CDR3 bases: TGTGCCAGCAGCCCGCTCAATGAGCAGTTCTTC.

This clone was seen more than once but under ten times. The chain carries TRBV19 and TRBJ2-7, with a tentative D call TRBD2 (5 bases). The germline gives CDR1 LNHDA, CDR2 SQIVND (reference sequence). The V gene lost 1 base and the J gene lost 3 bases, with 10 bases spanning the gap. This CDR3 spans 14 amino acids. The CDR3 loop is CASSIGHGSYEQYF. The CDR3 DNA sequence: TGTGCCAGTAGTATAGGACATGGGAGCTACGAGCAGTACTTC.

V and J are TRBV6-5 and TRBJ1-4, with 7 bases fitting TRBD1. V trimming: 0 bases; J trimming: 6 bases; junction bases outside the gene matches: 7. The CDR3 sequence is 16 residues long. Germline lookup yields CDR1 MNHEY and CDR2 SVGAGI. CDR3 protein: CASSYSGGASDEKLFF. For the CDR3, the DNA is TGTGCCAGCAGTTACTCAGGGGGCGCGTCCGATGAAAAACTGTTTTTT.

V usage is TRBV7-2 and J usage is TRBJ1-5; no clear D gene. Between the trimmed V and J ends, which lost 2 bases and 8 bases, there was a span of 10 bases. CDR3 length equals 13 residues. Germline CDR1 is SGHTA and CDR2 is FQGNSA. CDR3: CASSLTGSEPQHF. The CDR3 nucleotides are TGTGCCAGCAGCTTAACCGGGTCGGAGCCCCAGCATTTT.

The chain carries TRBV7-2 and TRBJ2-1; D not certain. V lost 2 bases and J 0 bases, leaving 2 bases between the germline ends. Germline values: CDR1 SGHTA, CDR2 FQGNSA. This CDR3 has 13 amino acids. The CDR3 bases are TGTGCCAGCAGCTTAACCTCCTACAATGAGCAGTTCTTC. This codes for CASSLTSYNEQFF.

The chain uses TRBV20-1 and TRBJ1-1; weak D call: TRBD1 (5 bases). Trimming took off 6 bases at V and 11 bases at J, with 16 bases between the two ends. Germline CDR1 DFQATT, CDR2 SNEGSKA (reference sequence). The CDR3 sequence is 11 residues long. CDR3 sequence (DNA): TGCAGTGCCTGGGGACGGTTTCGGGCTTTCTTT. Amino acid sequence: CSAWGRFRAFF.

The chain couples TRBV5-1 to TRBJ1-6; 11 positions match TRBD1. With V trimmed by 4 bases and J by 13 bases, 13 bases remained unmatched. Germline V gene lookup returns CDR1 SGHRS and CDR2 YFSETQ. CDR3 length: 16 residues. The CDR3 sequence is CASSDQPGQGVLPLHF. DNA of the CDR3: TGCGCCAGCAGCGACCAACCGGGACAGGGGGTTCTGCCCCTCCACTTT.

The chain employs TRBV5-1 and TRBJ2-5; no clear D. The CDR3 spans 13 residues. Germline CDR1 is SGHRS and CDR2 is YFSETQ. Trimming stripped 0 bases from V and 5 bases from J, with 8 bases between. CDR3 sequence reads: CASSLARRETQYF. DNA for the CDR3: TGCGCCAGCAGCTTGGCGCGACGGGAGACCCAGTACTTC. Looking up the rest from reference TRBV5-1 and TRBJ2-5 gives the full variable domain: KAGVTQTPRYLIKTRGQQVTLSCSPISGHRSVSWYQQTPGQGLQFLFEYFSETQRNKGNFPGRFSGRQFSNSRSEMNVSTLELGDSALYLCASSLARRETQYFGPGTRLLVL.

The gene calls are TRBV5-1 and TRBJ1-2; 7 bases map to TRBD1. V lost 4 bases and J lost 7; bases outside the gene matches: 10. From germline, CDR1 is SGHRS and CDR2 YFSETQ. This CDR3 spans 14 amino acids. This CDR3 reads CASSTTGEVFGYTF. The CDR3 bases are TGCGCCAGCAGCACTACAGGGGAGGTATTTGGCTACACCTTC.

The CDR3 DNA is TGTGCCAGCAGTTTAGTCCCCTACGAGCAGTACTTC. It specifies CASSLVPYEQYF. The gene calls are TRBV28 and TRBJ2-7, with no clear D. CDR3 length equals 12 residues. CDR1 and CDR2 from the germline V gene are MDHEN and SYDVKM. V was trimmed by 2 bases and J by 2 bases, leaving 4 bases between them.

This clone was detected only once. The rearrangement uses TRBV6-4 and TRBJ2-7; possibly TRBD2 for D (7 bases). The length of the CDR3 is 15 residues. The V end was cut by 3 bases, the J end by 2 bases, with 14 bases between. CDR1 and CDR2 from the germline V gene are MRHNA and SNTAGT. For the CDR3, the DNA is TGTGCCAGCAGTGATGGGGGGGGCCCTACCTACGAGCAGTACTTC. It translates to CASSDGGGPTYEQYF.

The V call is TRBV2, the J call TRBJ2-2; D could derive from TRBD1 or TRBD2 (5 bases each). The CDR3 runs 14 residues. Germline assignment: CDR1 SNHLY and CDR2 FYNNEI. Trimming shortened V by 7 bases and J by 6 bases, and 15 bases separated the two germline ends. This chain's CDR3 is CASTGEGLAGELFF. Written as DNA, the CDR3 is TGTGCCAGCACGGGTGAGGGGTTGGCCGGGGAGCTGTTTTTT.

V usage is TRBV9 and J usage is TRBJ2-1; D tentatively fits TRBD1 or TRBD2 (5 bases each). V dropped 4 bases and J dropped 0 bases, with 20 bases sitting between them. CDR3 length: 18 amino acids. Germline CDR1 reads SGDLS; CDR2 reads YYNGEE. CDR3 sequence: CASSPGRFRVRSYNEQFF. In nucleotides, the CDR3 is TGTGCCAGCAGCCCGGGACGTTTTAGGGTTCGCTCCTACAATGAGCAGTTCTTC.

V is TRBV6-5 and J is TRBJ1-1; D unresolved. The germline CDR1 and CDR2 sequences are MNHEY and SVGAGI. V dropped 4 bases and J dropped 0 bases, with 9 bases sitting between them. The CDR3 loop spans 14 amino acids. The CDR3: CASSFPGVNTEAFF. CDR3 in DNA: TGTGCCAGCAGTTTCCCCGGCGTGAACACTGAAGCTTTCTTT.

The gene calls are TRBV5-6 and TRBJ1-1, with no clear D. Germline V gene data show CDR1 as SGHDT and CDR2 as YYEEEE. The CDR3 consists of 15 residues. V shed 4 bases and J shed 2 bases, with 15 bases lying between them. Written as DNA, the CDR3 is TGTGCCAGCAGCCCAGGAAGGGTGAGAAACACTGAAGCTTTCTTT. Protein product: CASSPGRVRNTEAFF.